This paragraph reports one T cell receptor (beta chain). Its antigen is still unknown. No per-base quality is available; no much larger clone lies one base away. The entry originates in a study of naive and memory T cell subsets (dated by TCRdb to 2015 to 2018). Study-wide context: The study applied an open-source, UMI-based TCR alpha and beta sequencing pipeline to sorted naive and memory peripheral blood T cell subsets. RNA was DNase-treated and reverse transcribed with TCR constant-region primers, mostly using SuperScript III. The results of the functional CMV T cell responses matched the IgG serology results in every case.

The cysteine opens and the phenylalanine closes a CDR3 of 13 amino acids. The CDR3 DNA has 39 bases and is translated from base 1. Trimming removed 0 bases from V and 6 bases from J, leaving 9 bases between the germline ends. The germline V gene specifies LGHNA as CDR1 and YSLEER as CDR2. Broad study findings and their caveats: Gini index rose and Shannon and inverse Simpson diversity fell from naive through CM, EM and EMRA in both CD4 and CD8 cells. The abundance of TCRs followed a power law with an exponent that differed between naive and memory subsets yet stayed consistent across the three individuals. RNA-based TCR counts may be influenced by expression changes linked to T cell activation and differentiation. Following error correction, more than 95% of naive TCR sequences occurred only once, which made naive abundance distributions much steeper than those of memory subsets. A few larger clonotypes were found in naive repertoires, especially CD8, and these larger clonotypes were possibly memory cells re-expressing CD45RA. A clonotype was defined as a single alpha or beta chain sequence rather than as a paired alpha/beta receptor. No ground truth was available to validate the repertoire findings for the naive and memory subsets.

The receptor library was made with UMI-ligation and nested PCR. An equimolar mix of two oligonucleotides covering both TRBC1 and TRBC2 was used as the beta constant-region primer. Four rounds of PCR, combining the SP2 primer with nested alpha and beta constant-region primers, were used to amplify the ligated cDNA. A single-stranded oligonucleotide carrying the SP2 primer and a 12-nucleotide UMI was ligated to the 3' end of the cDNA by T4 RNA ligase 1. The ligation reaction was incubated at 16°C for about 20-24 hours. PCR2 was usually performed as a SYBR Green qPCR and halted at a preset threshold so that over-amplification would not occur. Agencourt AMPure XP magnetic beads were used for all purifications after the first. Library quantification was done by Qubit, followed by a TapeStation check on which the main peak was expected at around 650 bp. Pooled libraries were sequenced on an Illumina MiSeq using v2 2x251 paired-end kits, and typically about 0.9-2.1 million reads were obtained per sample. Each sample's library went into the pool at about 4.1 nM, and roughly 4.5-7.5% PhiX was added to help with cluster recognition. The authors' analysis ran thus. FASTQ reads processed by Demultiplexor were assigned V and J genes by Decombinator through tag matching that tolerated a single base-pair mismatch. By using UMIs, Collapsinator corrected both sequencing errors and the frequency errors caused by PCR heterogeneity. CDR3Translator translated TCRs and extracted CDR3s from the conserved cysteine to the FGXG phenylalanine, flagging non-productive sequences. Gini, Shannon entropy and inverse Simpson indices were computed after subsampling the repertoires to the same number of UMI-defined TCRs. Power-law fits to clonotype abundance distributions were performed by maximum likelihood within the linear range. Similar UMI counts, unique TCR numbers and clonal distributions were obtained with the pipeline and with MIGEC on one naive CD8 sample. One analysis removed from the naive repertoire any naive TCRs that were also found in any memory subset from the same donor. A set of several thousand CMV-associated CDR3 sequences, compiled from VDJdb and a published dataset, was used to search the repertoires. The public reads were run again by TCRdb, first through fastp at Q25 and then through MiXCR, and only productive beta chains were kept. Each record represents a unique CDR3 protein, reported with the most common genes and DNA among its rows. The V and J calls and clone size come from TCRdb's table, not from the authors' own analysis. The sample profile shows more than 95,000 distinct CDR3 sequences; more than 12% of them were found once. Jointly, the top ten make up around 3% of the sample.

TCR alpha and beta chain libraries were amplified separately from the second PCR step onward. CMV status of each donor was established by measuring IFNgamma production from CD4+ T cells after fresh PBMCs were stimulated overnight with CMV viral lysate. Using Miltenyi beads, CD4 T cells were first positively selected, and CD8 T cells were then positively selected from the CD4-negative fraction. After staining for CD3, CD4, CD8, CD45RA, CD27 and a live/dead dye, cells were sorted on a BD Aria II into four subsets based on CD45RA and CD27. Blood was obtained from three healthy volunteers, and the blood from each volunteer was fractionated into CD4 and CD8 T cells and subsequently into four differentiation subsets. Roughly 0.13 L of peripheral blood was collected from each donor, and PBMC were isolated by Ficoll-Paque PLUS density-gradient centrifugation. Sorted cells were lysed in RLT buffer, and RNA was extracted with a Qiagen RNeasy kit and stored at -80°C.

The origin of this receptor is a human donor in good health. This chain is built from TRBV4-3 and TRBJ2-7; no D segment can be confidently identified. Material for sequencing was naive CD8+ T cells from blood. What this sample's cell subset or site label stands for: naive T cells, CD45RA high CD27+. The CDR3 reads as follows: CASSQDRRREQYF. The DNA reads as follows: TGCGCCAGCAGCCAAGACCGGCGCCGCGAGCAGTACTTC.